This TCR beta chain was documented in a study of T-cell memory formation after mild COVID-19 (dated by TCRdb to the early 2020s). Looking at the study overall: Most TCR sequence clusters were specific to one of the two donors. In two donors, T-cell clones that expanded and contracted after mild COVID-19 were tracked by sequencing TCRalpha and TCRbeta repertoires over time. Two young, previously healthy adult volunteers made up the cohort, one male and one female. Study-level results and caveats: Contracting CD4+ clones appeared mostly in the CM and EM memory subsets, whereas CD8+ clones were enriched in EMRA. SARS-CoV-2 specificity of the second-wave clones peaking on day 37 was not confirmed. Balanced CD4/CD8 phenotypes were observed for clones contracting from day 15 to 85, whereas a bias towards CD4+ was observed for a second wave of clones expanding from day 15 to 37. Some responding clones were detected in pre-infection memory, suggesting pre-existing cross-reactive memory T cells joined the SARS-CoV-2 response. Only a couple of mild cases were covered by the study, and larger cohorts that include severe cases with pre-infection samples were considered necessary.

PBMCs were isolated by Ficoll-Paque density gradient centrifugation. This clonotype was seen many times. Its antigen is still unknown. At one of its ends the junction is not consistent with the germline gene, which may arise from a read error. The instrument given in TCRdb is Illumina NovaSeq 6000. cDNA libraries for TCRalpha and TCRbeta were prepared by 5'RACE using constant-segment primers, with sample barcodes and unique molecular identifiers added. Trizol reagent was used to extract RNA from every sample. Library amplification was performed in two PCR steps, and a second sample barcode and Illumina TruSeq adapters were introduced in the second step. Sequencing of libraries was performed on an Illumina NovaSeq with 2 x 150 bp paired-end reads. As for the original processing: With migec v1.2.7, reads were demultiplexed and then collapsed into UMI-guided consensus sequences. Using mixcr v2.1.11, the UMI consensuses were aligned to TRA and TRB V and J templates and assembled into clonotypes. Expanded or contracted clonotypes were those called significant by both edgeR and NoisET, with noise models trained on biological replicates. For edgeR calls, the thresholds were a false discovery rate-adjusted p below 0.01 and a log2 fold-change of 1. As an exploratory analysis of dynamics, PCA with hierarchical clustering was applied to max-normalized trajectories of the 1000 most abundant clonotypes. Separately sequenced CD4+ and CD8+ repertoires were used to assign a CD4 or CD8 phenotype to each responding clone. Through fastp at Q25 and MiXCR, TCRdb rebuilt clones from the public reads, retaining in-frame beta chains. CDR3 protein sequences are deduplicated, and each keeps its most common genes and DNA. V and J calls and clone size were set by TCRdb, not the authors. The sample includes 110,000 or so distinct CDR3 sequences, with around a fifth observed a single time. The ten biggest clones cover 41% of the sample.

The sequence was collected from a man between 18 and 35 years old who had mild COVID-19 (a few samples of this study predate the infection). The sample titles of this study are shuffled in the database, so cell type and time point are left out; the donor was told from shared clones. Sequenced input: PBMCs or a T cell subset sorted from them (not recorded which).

The CDR3 protein is CASSLAGVSYNEQFF. Read as DNA, the sequence is TGTGCCAGCAGTTTAGCGGGGGTCTCCTACAATGAGCAGTTCTTC. Recombination linked TRBV7-8 to TRBJ2-1; TRBD2 fits 9 bases in the junction. The CDR3 covers 15 residues, taking in both the cysteine and the phenylalanine. This entry keeps only the CDR3 DNA: 45 bases, framed from base 1. The germline V gene sets CDR1 to SGHVS and CDR2 to FQNEAQ. Beyond the CDR3, the reference TRBV7-8 and TRBJ2-1 genes provide the residues; the full variable domain reads: GAGVSQSPRYKVAKRGQDVALRCDPISGHVSLFWYQQALGQGPEFLTYFQNEAQLDKSGLPSDRFFAERPEGSVSTLKIQRTQQEDSAVYLCASSLAGVSYNEQFFGPGTRLTVL.